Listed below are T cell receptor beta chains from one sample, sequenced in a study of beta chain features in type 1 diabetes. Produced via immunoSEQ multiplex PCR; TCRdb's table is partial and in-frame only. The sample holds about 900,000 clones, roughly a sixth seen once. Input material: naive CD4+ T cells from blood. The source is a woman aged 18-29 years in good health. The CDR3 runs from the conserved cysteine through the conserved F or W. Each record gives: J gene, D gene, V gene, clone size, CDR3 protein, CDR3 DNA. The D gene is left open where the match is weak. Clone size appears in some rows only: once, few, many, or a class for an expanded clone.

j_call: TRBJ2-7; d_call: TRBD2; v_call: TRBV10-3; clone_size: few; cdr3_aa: CAIRDPGTSGRTYEQYF; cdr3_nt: TGTGCCATCAGAGACCCCGGGACTAGCGGGAGGACCTACGAGCAGTACTTC
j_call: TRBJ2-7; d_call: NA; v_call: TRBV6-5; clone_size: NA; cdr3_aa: CPSSYGGHDEQYF; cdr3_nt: TGTCCCAGCAGTTACGGGGGACACGACGAGCAGTACTTC
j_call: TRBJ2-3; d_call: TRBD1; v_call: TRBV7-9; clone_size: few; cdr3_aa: CASSLGTGNTDTQYF; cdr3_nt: TGTGCCAGCAGCTTAGGGACAGGAAACACAGATACGCAGTATTTT
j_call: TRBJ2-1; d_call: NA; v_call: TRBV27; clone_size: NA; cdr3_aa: CASSFGGSHNEQFF; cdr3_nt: TGTGCCAGCAGTTTTGGTGGGTCTCACAATGAGCAGTTCTTC
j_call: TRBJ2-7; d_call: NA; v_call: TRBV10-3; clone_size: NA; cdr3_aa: CASRTTTYEQYF; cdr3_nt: TGTGCCAGCAGAACCACTACCTACGAGCAGTACTTC
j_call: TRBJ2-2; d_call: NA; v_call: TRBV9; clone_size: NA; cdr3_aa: CASSWASEHTGELFF; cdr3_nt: TGTGCCAGCAGCTGGGCTAGCGAGCACACCGGGGAGCTGTTTTTT
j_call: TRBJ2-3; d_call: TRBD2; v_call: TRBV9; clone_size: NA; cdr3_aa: CASSVGSGRTDTQYF; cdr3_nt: TGTGCCAGCAGCGTAGGTAGCGGGAGAACAGATACGCAGTATTTT
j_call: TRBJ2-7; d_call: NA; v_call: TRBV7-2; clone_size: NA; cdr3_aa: CASSEGRHRDEQYF; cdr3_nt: TGTGCCAGCAGCGAGGGCAGGCACCGGGACGAGCAGTACTTC
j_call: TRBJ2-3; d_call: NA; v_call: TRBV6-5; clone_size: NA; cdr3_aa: CASSLALGTDTQYF; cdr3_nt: TGTGCCAGCAGTCTAGCGTTAGGCACAGATACGCAGTATTTT
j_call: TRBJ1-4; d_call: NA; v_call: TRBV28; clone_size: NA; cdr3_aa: CASSQPGAAANEKLFF; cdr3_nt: TGTGCCAGCAGTCAACCCGGGGCGGCAGCTAATGAAAAACTGTTTTTT
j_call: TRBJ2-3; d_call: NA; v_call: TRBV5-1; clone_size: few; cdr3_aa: CASSFPSAQGVLSQYF; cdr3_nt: TGCGCCAGCAGCTTCCCTAGCGCCCAAGGGGTGCTCTCGCAGTATTTT
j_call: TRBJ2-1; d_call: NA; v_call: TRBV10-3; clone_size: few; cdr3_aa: CAISGAYELFF; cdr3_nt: TGTGCCATCAGTGGGGCTTACGAGCTATTCTTC
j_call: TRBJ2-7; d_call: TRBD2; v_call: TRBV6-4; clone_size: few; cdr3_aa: CASSGLAGTSYEQYF; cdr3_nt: TGTGCCAGCAGCGGACTAGCGGGAACCTCCTACGAGCAGTACTTC
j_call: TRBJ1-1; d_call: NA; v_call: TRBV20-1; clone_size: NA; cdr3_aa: CSARAGTEAFF; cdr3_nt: TGCAGTGCTAGGGCCGGGACGGAAGCTTTCTTT
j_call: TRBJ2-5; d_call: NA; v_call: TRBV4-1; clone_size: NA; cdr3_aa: CASSLFGGQETQYF; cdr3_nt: TGCGCCAGCAGCCTTTTCGGAGGACAAGAGACCCAGTACTTC
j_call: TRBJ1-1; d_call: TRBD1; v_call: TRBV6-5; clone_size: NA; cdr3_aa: CASSYSEGARTEAFF; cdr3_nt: TGTGCCAGCAGTTACTCTGAGGGGGCGCGCACTGAAGCTTTCTTT
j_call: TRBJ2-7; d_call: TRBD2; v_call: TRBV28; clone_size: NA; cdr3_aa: CASTSAGGFYEQYF; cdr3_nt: TGTGCCAGCACCTCTGCGGGAGGGTTTTACGAGCAGTACTTC
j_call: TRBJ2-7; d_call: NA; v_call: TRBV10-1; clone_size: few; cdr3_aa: CASSGFGEQYF; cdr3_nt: TGCGCCAGCAGTGGATTCGGCGAGCAGTACTTC
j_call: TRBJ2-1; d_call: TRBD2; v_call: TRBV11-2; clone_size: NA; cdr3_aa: CASSIGHSGSAFNEQFF; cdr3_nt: TGTGCCAGCAGCATCGGCCATAGCGGGAGTGCTTTCAATGAGCAGTTCTTC
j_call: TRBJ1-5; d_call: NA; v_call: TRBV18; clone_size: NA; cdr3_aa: CASSPNTGFSNQPQHF; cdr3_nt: TGTGCCAGCTCACCTAATACAGGGTTTAGCAATCAGCCCCAGCATTTT
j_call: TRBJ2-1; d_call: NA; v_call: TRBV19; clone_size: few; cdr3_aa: CASSIRNSYNEQFF; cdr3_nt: TGTGCCAGTAGTATTAGGAACAGCTACAATGAGCAGTTCTTC
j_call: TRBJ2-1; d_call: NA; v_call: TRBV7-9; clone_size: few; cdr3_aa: CASSRTTGPEQFF; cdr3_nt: TGTGCCAGCAGCCGAACAACGGGGCCTGAGCAGTTCTTC
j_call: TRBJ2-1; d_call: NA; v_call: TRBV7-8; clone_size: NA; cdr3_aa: CASSLARLAEQFF; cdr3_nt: TGTGCCAGCAGCTTAGCTAGGCTAGCGGAGCAGTTCTTC
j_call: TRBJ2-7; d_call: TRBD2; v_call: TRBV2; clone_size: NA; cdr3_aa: CASRNIAGALEQYF; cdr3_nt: TGTGCCAGCAGAAATATAGCGGGAGCGCTCGAGCAGTACTTC
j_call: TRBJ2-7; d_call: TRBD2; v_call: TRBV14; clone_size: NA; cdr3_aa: CASSPRTSGSFYEQYF; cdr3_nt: TGTGCCAGCAGCCCTCGGACTAGCGGGAGCTTCTACGAGCAGTACTTC
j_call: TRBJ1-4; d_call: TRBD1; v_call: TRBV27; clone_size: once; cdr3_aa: CASRRTGVGEKLFF; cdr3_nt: TGTGCCAGCAGGAGGACAGGGGTTGGTGAAAAACTGTTTTTT
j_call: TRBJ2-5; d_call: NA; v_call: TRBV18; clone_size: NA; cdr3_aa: CASSPRQTQETQYF; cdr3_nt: TGTGCCAGCTCACCACGGCAGACCCAAGAGACCCAGTACTTC
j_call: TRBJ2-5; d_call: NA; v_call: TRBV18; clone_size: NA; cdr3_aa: CASSPVQETQYF; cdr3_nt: TGTGCCAGCTCACCAGTACAAGAGACCCAGTACTTC
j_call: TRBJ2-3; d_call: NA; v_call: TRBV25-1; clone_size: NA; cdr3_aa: CASSEFKGGTDTQYF; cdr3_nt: TGTGCCAGCAGTGAGTTTAAGGGCGGAACAGATACGCAGTATTTT
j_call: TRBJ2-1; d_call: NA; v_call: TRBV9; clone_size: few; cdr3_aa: CASSVTSQGQFF; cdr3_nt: TGTGCCAGCAGCGTAACTAGCCAAGGGCAGTTCTTC
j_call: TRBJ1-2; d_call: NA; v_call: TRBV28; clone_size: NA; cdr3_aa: CASSRGFGTYGYTF; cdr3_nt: TGTGCCAGCAGCCGGGGATTCGGGACCTATGGCTACACCTTC
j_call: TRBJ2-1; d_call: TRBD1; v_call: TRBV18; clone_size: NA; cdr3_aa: CASSQTGDYNEQFF; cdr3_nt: TGTGCCAGCTCGCAGACAGGGGACTACAATGAGCAGTTCTTC
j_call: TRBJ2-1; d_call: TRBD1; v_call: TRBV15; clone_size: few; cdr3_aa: CATSRPTGGFNNEQFF; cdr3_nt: TGTGCCACCAGCAGACCTACAGGGGGCTTCAACAATGAGCAGTTCTTC
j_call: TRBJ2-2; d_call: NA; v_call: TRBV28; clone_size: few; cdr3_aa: CASSGNTGELFF; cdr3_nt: TGTGCCAGCAGTGGTAACACCGGGGAGCTGTTTTTT
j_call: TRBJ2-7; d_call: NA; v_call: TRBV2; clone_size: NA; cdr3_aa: CACLGTYEQYF; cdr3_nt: TGTGCCTGCCTGGGGACCTACGAGCAGTACTTC
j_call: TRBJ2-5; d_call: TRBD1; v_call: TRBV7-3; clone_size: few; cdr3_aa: CASSLNGDRVGQTQYF; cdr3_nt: TGTGCCAGCAGCTTAAACGGGGACAGGGTTGGTCAGACCCAGTACTTC
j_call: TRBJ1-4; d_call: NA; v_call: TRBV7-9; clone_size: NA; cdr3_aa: CASSLTASNEKLFF; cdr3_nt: TGTGCCAGCAGCTTAACAGCGTCTAATGAAAAACTGTTTTTT
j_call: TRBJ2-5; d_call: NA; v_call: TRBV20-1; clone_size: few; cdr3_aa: CSARVETQYF; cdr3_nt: TGCAGTGCTAGAGTTGAGACCCAGTACTTC
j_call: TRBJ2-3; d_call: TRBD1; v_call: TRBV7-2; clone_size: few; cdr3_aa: CASSSYRGNTDTQYF; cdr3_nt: TGTGCCAGCAGCTCCTACAGGGGGAACACAGATACGCAGTATTTT
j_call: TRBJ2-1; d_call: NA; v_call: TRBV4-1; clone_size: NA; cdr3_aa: CASSQENLVVMFGEQFF; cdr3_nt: TGCGCCAGCAGCCAAGAAAACCTAGTCGTTATGTTCGGTGAGCAGTTCTTC
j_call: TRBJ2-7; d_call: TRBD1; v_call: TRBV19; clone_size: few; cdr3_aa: CASRTRQGTEQYF; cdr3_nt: TGTGCCAGTAGAACACGACAGGGTACGGAGCAGTACTTC
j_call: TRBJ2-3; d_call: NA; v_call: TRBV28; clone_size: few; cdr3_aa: CASSLSRAGTDTQYF; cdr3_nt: TGTGCCAGCAGTTTGAGCAGGGCTGGCACAGATACGCAGTATTTT
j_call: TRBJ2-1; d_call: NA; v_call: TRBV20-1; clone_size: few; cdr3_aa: CSANPGYGQFF; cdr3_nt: TGCAGTGCTAACCCAGGGTATGGGCAGTTCTTC
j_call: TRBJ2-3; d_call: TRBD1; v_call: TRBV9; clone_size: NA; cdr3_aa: CASSRTGSTDTQYF; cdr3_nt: TGTGCCAGCAGCCGGACAGGGAGCACAGATACGCAGTATTTT
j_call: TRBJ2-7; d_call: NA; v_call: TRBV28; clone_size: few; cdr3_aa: CASTRGSVYEQYF; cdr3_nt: TGTGCCAGCACAAGAGGGTCAGTCTACGAGCAGTACTTC
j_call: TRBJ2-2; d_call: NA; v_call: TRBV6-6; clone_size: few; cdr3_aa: CASSYGGADTGELFF; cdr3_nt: TGTGCCAGCAGTTACGGGGGCGCGGACACCGGGGAGCTGTTTTTT